The 23 T cell receptor beta chains in this list originate from one sample, sequenced in a study of blood T cell repertoires in COVID-19. TCRdb keeps only in-frame clones here, not all; method: immunoSEQ multiplex PCR. The sample lists tens of thousands of clones, around 85% occurring once. Sequenced material: peripheral blood. The origin of the receptors is a man in his 70s with acute or convalescent COVID-19.

This clone occurred once. This chain links TRBV7-9 with TRBJ1-3, with D unclear. Trimming removed 8 bases at V and 3 bases at J, with 17 bases between. This CDR3 spans 15 amino acids. CDR1 SEHNR and CDR2 FQNEAQ come from the germline V gene (reference sequence). The CDR3 reads CASGSGGRFGNTIYF. Here the CDR3 DNA reads TGTGCCAGCGGCTCCGGCGGGAGGTTTGGAAACACCATATATTTT.

This clone has only one observation. This chain links TRBV5-5 with TRBJ1-3, with D uncertain. V was pared by 5 bases and J by 2 bases, with 11 bases between. CDR1 SGHKS and CDR2 YYEKEE come from the germline V gene (reference sequence). CDR3 length: 14 residues. The CDR3 DNA reads as TGTGCCAGCAGTTATACGGCGGCTGGAAACACCATATATTTT. Amino acid sequence: CASSYTAAGNTIYF.

The CDR3, as DNA: TGTGCCAGCAGCTCGGACAGGGCTTATAATTCACCCCTCCACTTT. It encodes CASSSDRAYNSPLHF. V is TRBV5-6 and J is TRBJ1-6; 8 bases are shared with TRBD1. The germline V gene encodes CDR1 SGHDT and CDR2 YYEEEE. This CDR3 has 15 amino acids. V lost 3 bases, J lost 4 bases, and 3 bases stayed unmatched.

CDR3 protein: CASSSGLAGTDTQYF. CDR3 bases: TGTGCCAGCAGTTCGGGACTAGCGGGCACAGATACGCAGTATTTT. V gene TRBV27 combines with J gene TRBJ2-3, with TRBD2 matching over 11 bases. The CDR3 sequence is 15 residues long. The germline V gene encodes CDR1 MNHEY and CDR2 SMNVEV (reference sequence). V lost 4 bases, J lost 1 base, and 1 base stayed unmatched.

The rearrangement links TRBV23-1 to TRBJ1-6; TRBD1 is a possible D gene (6 bases). TRBV23-1 is assigned to the ORF class and has an uncertain function. The CDR3 is 13 residues long. The ends were cut back, 10 bases at V and 3 bases at J, with 10 bases in the middle. The CDR3 DNA reads TGCGCCACGAGGGACAACTATAATTCACCCCTCCACTTT. Encoded protein: CATRDNYNSPLHF.

This chain links TRBV27 with TRBJ2-3; D remains unclear. The CDR3 contains 14 residues. Germline CDR1 and CDR2: MNHEY and SMNVEV (reference sequence). Trimming cost V 5 bases and J 1 base, with 10 bases left between them. The CDR3 sequence: CASSQRRGTDTQYF. CDR3 nucleotides: TGTGCCAGCAGTCAAAGGAGAGGCACAGATACGCAGTATTTT.

The J gene is TRBJ1-2, the V gene TRBV27; possible D gene TRBD1, 5 bases. V was shortened by 3 bases and J by 0 bases, with 11 bases between the two germline ends. Germline assignment: CDR1 MNHEY and CDR2 SMNVEV (reference sequence). The CDR3 runs to 15 residues. The DNA of the CDR3 is TGTGCCAGCAGTTTCGGGCAGGGAACTAACTATGGCTACACCTTC. Its translation is CASSFGQGTNYGYTF.

The chain has TRBV20-1 and TRBJ2-1; 10 bases match TRBD2. The V and J ends lost 3 bases and 8 bases, in that order; junction bases with no gene match: 7. CDR3 size: 14 residues. The germline V gene encodes CDR1 DFQATT and CDR2 SNEGSKA (reference sequence). CDR3 amino acids: CSASPAGGSYEQFF. CDR3 DNA sequence: TGCAGTGCTAGTCCAGCGGGAGGGTCGTATGAGCAGTTCTTC.

This chain links TRBV11-3 with TRBJ2-3; 12 nucleotides align to TRBD1. CDR1 is SGHNT and CDR2 is YENEEA in the germline V gene. V dropped 6 bases and J dropped 4; count of bases not matched to a gene: 8. The CDR3 is 16 residues long. CDR3 in DNA: TGTGCCAGCAGTCCCGGGACAGGGGGCCGAGCAGATACGCAGTATTTT. Translation: CASSPGTGGRADTQYF.

J is TRBJ1-5 and V is TRBV5-1, with a weak D call TRBD1 (6 bases). This CDR3 is built from 17 residues. Germline loops: CDR1 SGHRS, CDR2 YFSETQ. V shed 0 bases and J shed 2 bases, with 15 bases lying between them. The CDR3 DNA sequence: TGCGCCAGCAGCTTGGTTGGGGGCCCCTTTGGCAATCAGCCCCAGCATTTT. Its protein is CASSLVGGPFGNQPQHF.

V is TRBV5-6 and J is TRBJ2-7; 9 bases are shared with TRBD2. The CDR3 length is 14 residues. J was trimmed by 7 bases and V by 0 bases; bases with no gene match: 5. Germline-derived CDR1 and CDR2 are SGHDT and YYEEEE. The CDR3 here is CASSLGLAVIEQYF. The CDR3 nucleotides read TGTGCCAGCAGCTTGGGACTAGCGGTTATTGAGCAGTACTTC.

V gene TRBV19 combines with J gene TRBJ2-5; D is possibly TRBD2 (5 bases). The CDR3 covers 13 residues. Trimming pared 7 bases from V and 3 bases from J, leaving 12 bases between. CDR1 is LNHDA, CDR2 SQIVND, per germline (reference sequence). This chain's CDR3 is CASTDLAKETQYF. CDR3 DNA: TGTGCCAGTACGGACTTAGCGAAAGAGACCCAGTACTTC.

This clone was found once. This CDR3 reads CASSLSPGGPGEAFF. The DNA for the CDR3 is TGTGCCAGCAGTTTATCGCCAGGGGGCCCCGGGGAAGCTTTCTTT. The chain couples TRBV27 to TRBJ1-1; TRBD1 matches at 8 bases. Losses at the gene ends were 0 bases for V and 8 bases for J; bases not matched to a gene: 8. Germline CDR1 MNHEY, CDR2 SMNVEV (reference sequence). This CDR3 has 15 amino acids.

The count of this clone is one. This chain joins TRBV24-1 and TRBJ2-7; 7 nucleotides align to TRBD1. The V gene end was trimmed by 9 bases and the J gene end by 3 bases; junction bases not matched to a gene: 19. The CDR3 is 17 residues long. Per the germline V gene, CDR1 is KGHDR and CDR2 is SFDVKD. The CDR3 DNA reads as TGTGCCACCCGGTTAGGAACGATCCGGGACAGTCTCTACGAGCAGTACTTC. It yields the protein CATRLGTIRDSLYEQYF.

This clone appeared a few times. The genes are TRBV3-1 (or the pseudogene TRBV3-2) and TRBJ2-7, with TRBD2 identical over 9 bases. The trim removed 5 bases at V and 3 bases at J, leaving 5 bases unmatched. The CDR3 covers 14 residues. Germline V gene sequence: CDR1 LGHDT, CDR2 YNNKEL (reference sequence). The chain's CDR3 is CASSSQRGDYEQYF. DNA for the CDR3: TGTGCCAGCAGCTCACAGCGGGGGGACTACGAGCAGTACTTC.

This rearrangement joins TRBV28 to TRBJ1-1; a possible D gene is TRBD1 (6 bases). Germline CDR1 is MDHEN and CDR2 is SYDVKM. Trimming took off 5 bases at V and 2 bases at J, with 12 bases between the two ends. The CDR3 is 14 residues long. This CDR3 is CASSVTGSNTEAFF. The CDR3 nucleotides are TGTGCCAGCAGTGTGACAGGAAGTAACACTGAAGCTTTCTTT.

The sample holds one count of this clone. The CDR3 sequence: CASSRETGGPGEQYF. DNA for the CDR3: TGCGCCAGCAGCCGAGAAACGGGAGGGCCAGGGGAGCAGTACTTC. J is TRBJ2-7 and V is TRBV5-1; 8 bases match TRBD2. The CDR3 is 15 residues long. The ends lost 4 bases at V and 7 bases at J; junction bases unmatched: 13. Germline CDR1 is SGHRS and CDR2 is YFSETQ.

This clone has a handful of counts. The rearrangement joins TRBV27 to TRBJ1-2; the D is unclear. The V gene lost 5 bases and the J gene lost 5 bases, with 21 bases spanning the gap. The germline V gene has CDR1 MNHEY and CDR2 SMNVEV (reference sequence). The CDR3 is 16 amino acids. The CDR3 DNA reads TGTGCCAGCAGTCCCCTAACCGGGATGAAGATATATGGCTACACCTTC. It is translated as CASSPLTGMKIYGYTF.

The genes are TRBV6-1 and TRBJ1-4, with TRBD1 identical over 7 bases. Trimming removed 3 bases from V and 10 bases from J; junction bases left unmatched: 14. Germline V gene lookup returns CDR1 MNHNS and CDR2 SASEGT. The CDR3 runs to 16 residues. DNA of the CDR3: TGTGCCAGCAGTGAGACCTCCGGGACAGCCCGTTCAAAACTGTTTTTT. It is translated as CASSETSGTARSKLFF.

The chain has TRBV3-1 (or the pseudogene TRBV3-2) and TRBJ2-5, with D perhaps matching TRBD2 (5 bases). CDR3 length: 16 residues. Germline-derived CDR1 and CDR2 are LGHDT and YNNKEL (reference sequence). The V end lost 4 bases, the J end lost 1 base, and 16 bases lay between the germline ends. The CDR3 protein is CASSPWSSEAQETQYF. Written as DNA, the CDR3 is TGTGCCAGCAGCCCGTGGAGTAGCGAGGCCCAAGAGACCCAGTACTTC.

V and J are TRBV19 and TRBJ2-6; D is ambiguous. The CDR3 has 13 residues. Germline V gives CDR1 LNHDA, CDR2 SQIVND (reference sequence). V was clipped by 8 bases and J by 3 bases, with 8 bases between them. The CDR3 sequence is CASGSGGANVLTF. As DNA, the CDR3 is TGTGCCAGTGGATCGGGTGGGGCCAACGTCCTGACTTTC.

The genes are TRBV15 and TRBJ2-1; 11 bases line up with TRBD1. Looked up from germline, CDR1 is LNHNV and CDR2 is YYDKDF (reference sequence). This CDR3 has 17 residues. Unmatched junction bases numbered 9, after V lost 0 bases and J lost 8 bases. CDR3 amino acids: CATSRDPPGQGVYEQFF. In nucleotides, the CDR3 is TGTGCCACCAGCAGAGATCCTCCGGGACAGGGGGTCTATGAGCAGTTCTTC.

CDR3: CASMKIQTGKITF. In DNA form, the CDR3 reads TGTGCCAGCATGAAGATACAGACAGGGAAGATCACCTTC. This chain links TRBV25-1 with TRBJ1-2, with 7 bases matching TRBD1. The germline CDR1 and CDR2 sequences are MGHDK and SYGVNS. The CDR3 is made up of 13 amino acids. J gave up 13 bases and V 7 bases, and 15 bases lay outside the gene matches.